Listed below are T cell receptor beta chains from one sample, sequenced in a study of blood T cells in healthy people across ages. TCRdb reprocessed the 5' RACE reads with MiXCR, giving one entry per CDR3 protein. Found here are 1.5 million to 2 million distinct CDR3 sequences, 34% of them singletons; the top ten hold roughly 12%. The sample was blood. The receptors were sampled from a woman between 25 and 40 years old in good health. CDR3s include the opening cysteine and the closing phenylalanine or tryptophan. D genes are given only for firm matches. Part of the rows lack a size; the others show once, few, many or a class for expanded clones.

J gene	D gene	clone size	V gene	CDR3 DNA	CDR3 protein
TRBJ2-7	TRBD1	few	TRBV3-1	TGTGCCAGCAGCCGACTTGGACAGGGGTACGACGAGCAGTACTTC	CASSRLGQGYDEQYF
TRBJ2-5	TRBD2	few	TRBV20-1	TGCAGTGCTAGCCCAGCGGGGGGTAACAATGAGCAGTACTTT	CSASPAGGNNEQYF
TRBJ2-3	TRBD2	-	TRBV20-1	TGCAGTGTAGGCGGGGGGGCAAAAGATACGCAGTATTTT	CSVGGGAKDTQYF
TRBJ2-7	TRBD2	many	TRBV9	TGTGCCAGCAGCGTAGCTAGCGGGTCCTACGAGCAGTACTTC	CASSVASGSYEQYF
TRBJ1-2	-	-	TRBV18	TGTGCCAGCTCACCGCCGGGACCCGCGAACTATGGCTACACCTTC	CASSPPGPANYGYTF
TRBJ1-1	TRBD1	-	TRBV6-5	TGTGCTAGCAGTTACGACAGGGGGCTTGGGGAAGCTTTCTTT	CASSYDRGLGEAFF
TRBJ2-3	-	-	TRBV4-2	TGTGCCAGCAGCCAAGAGGGGGGAAAGGGAGATACGCAGTATTTT	CASSQEGGKGDTQYF
TRBJ1-1	-	few	TRBV29-1	TGCAGCGTTGTCAGGGGCAGCACTGAAGCTTTCTTT	CSVVRGSTEAFF
TRBJ2-7	-	-	TRBV4-1	TGCGCCAGCAGAATCGACGCGACCCCTACCTACGAGCAGTACTTC	CASRIDATPTYEQYF
TRBJ2-7	-	-	TRBV3-1	TGTGCCAGCAGCCAAGATGGTGGACTATTTTACGAGCAGTACTTC	CASSQDGGLFYEQYF
TRBJ2-7	TRBD1	-	TRBV20-1	TGCAGTGCTGCCGGGACAGGGTGCCACGAGCAGTACTTC	CSAAGTGCHEQYF
TRBJ2-3	TRBD1	many	TRBV29-1	TGCAGCGTCTATGGGGGGACAGGAGTGAATGTTCAGCAGTATTTT	CSVYGGTGVNVQQYF
TRBJ2-7	TRBD1	-	TRBV29-1	TGCAGCGTATCGACCGGGACAGACTCCTACGAGCAGTACTTC	CSVSTGTDSYEQYF
TRBJ1-6	-	-	TRBV28	TGTGCCAGCCGGCTATCGACAGTCACTAGTCGGCATAATTCACCCCTCCACTTT	CASRLSTVTSRHNSPLHF
TRBJ1-2	TRBD1	-	TRBV12-3/TRBV12-4	TGTGCCAGCAGTTTACCCACAGGGGAGGGTATGAGCTACACCTTC	CASSLPTGEGMSYTF
TRBJ1-2	TRBD1	-	TRBV11-1	TGTGCCAGCAGCCGTAGGGACAGGGAGACTAACTATGGCTACACCTTC	CASSRRDRETNYGYTF
TRBJ2-7	-	few	TRBV7-9	TGTGCCAGCAGCCCCGACGGGACACCTTACGAGCAGTACTTC	CASSPDGTPYEQYF
TRBJ2-1	TRBD2	-	TRBV12-3/TRBV12-4	TGTGCCAGCAGTTTAGCTGGACTAGCGGGGGGGCAGTTCTTC	CASSLAGLAGGQFF
TRBJ2-7	-	few	TRBV10-2	TGCGCCAGCAGGAGTCCTACGGAGCGGTACTTC	CASRSPTERYF
TRBJ2-7	TRBD2	-	TRBV28	TGTGCCAGCAGCCCTAGCGGGGTGCGCTCCTACGAGCAGTACTTC	CASSPSGVRSYEQYF
TRBJ2-3	TRBD2	-	TRBV7-6	TGTGCCAGCAGCTTCGAAGCAAGGACTAGCGGGGGTTCAGATACGCAGTATTTT	CASSFEARTSGGSDTQYF
TRBJ2-3	-	few	TRBV4-1	TGCGCCAGCAGCCAAGCGGCTCCTTCAGATACGCAGTATTTT	CASSQAAPSDTQYF
TRBJ1-2	-	once	TRBV4-1	TGCGCCAGCAGCCACATAGTTAGAGGGGTCACGAAAAGAAGCTATGGCTACACCTTC	CASSHIVRGVTKRSYGYTF